This T cell receptor (beta chain) is from a study of CXCR3-negative and CXCR3-positive naive CD8 T cells (dated by TCRdb to between 2018 and 2021). At the level of the whole study: Some 130 million TRB reads were obtained in total, roughly 1.5 +/- 0.3 million reads per library. Data from ten or so donors, pooled across two independent experiments, went into the diversity and physicochemical repertoire analyses. Naive subsets from five or six donors and memory cells from 3 donors were included in the TRBV-TRBJ cluster analysis.

Remarks on this clonotype: It has no known antigen specificity.

Results the study describes overall, beyond this receptor: CXCR3 expression partially decreased after cryopreservation, so most assays used freshly isolated PBMCs. Naive CXCR3-negative and CXCR3-positive cells from the same donor showed similar TRBV-TRBJ usage, whereas memory cells showed distinct patterns. TRB CDR3s from CXCR3-positive naive cells showed higher hydrophobicity (lower Kidera factor 4), lower energy, and higher strength and volume indices than CXCR3-negative naive cells. Because surface CD5, which is linked to self-reactivity in mice, was comparable between the naive subsets, TCR interaction strength was also inferred from the physicochemical properties of TRB CDR3s. Both naive subsets had comparably high repertoire diversity, while memory CD8+ T cells had much lower repertoire diversity.

The CDR3 starts with the cysteine, ends with the phenylalanine, and has 18 residues. No nucleotide data were recorded. CDR1 and CDR2 were assigned from the germline V gene as SGHDT and YYEEEE. Reads for this sample came from a NextSeq 550. The Human TCR Profiling Kit (MiLaboratory) was used to make UMI-labeled 5' RACE TRB cDNA libraries. The full amount of extracted RNA was used for cDNA synthesis, and the full amount of resulting cDNA was used for PCR amplification. Libraries were prepared in parallel with an identical number of PCR cycles. In the original analysis: About 50,000 +/- 10,000 unique UMI-labeled TRB cDNA molecules per library were extracted with MIGEC and MiXCR, with at least two reads per UMI required. On average, about 40,000 +/- 10,000 functional in-frame TRB CDR3 nucleotide clonotypes lacking stop codons were found per library. Diversity metrics, including normalized Shannon-Wiener and Chao1, were computed in VDJtools after downsampling to 5000 UMI-labeled TRB molecules per sample. Clonotype-size-weighted physicochemical properties of the central five CDR3 residues (interaction energy, strength, volume and Kidera factor 4) were computed in VDJtools. TCRdb reprocessed the reads and assigns one entry to each CDR3 protein sequence, leaving out DNA. TCRdb's processing, not the study's, gives the V and J calls here. The sample table records more than 65,000 distinct CDR3 sequences. The ten largest account for about 1.5% of the sample.

For each CD8+ T cell subset, flow sorting was done in triplicate, and some 300,000 cells per subset went directly into RLT lysis buffer. Naive CD8+ T cells were defined stringently as CD45RO-CCR7+CD27+CD95- to exclude memory contaminants. Peripheral blood mononuclear cells were isolated from buffy coats using standard density gradient centrifugation. A FACSAria III was used to flow-sort naive CXCR3-negative and CXCR3-positive CD8+ T cells. Total RNA was extracted from sorted cells using an RNeasy Mini Kit. Sequencing was performed on naive CXCR3- CD8+ T cells from blood. According to the study, the label for this sample's cell subset or site signals: CD45RO-CCR7+CD27+CD95- naive CD8+ T cells lacking CXCR3 (TNR3-). The chain joins TRBV5-6 to TRBJ2-3; TCRdb lists TRBD1, though no DNA is available to test this call. This sequence originates from a human donor in good health. Some clones in this sample may be carry-over from other donors' samples. The CDR3 is CASSFPRDLQESTDTQYF.